This T cell receptor (beta chain) was sequenced during a study of blood T cells in healthy people across ages. Concerning this clonotype: What it binds is not known. An end of the junction differs from the germline gene, which may be a read error.

General observations from the study: Estimates drawn from one million T cells were deemed to understate diversity. Higher diversity and more naive CD4+ cells were features of long-lived donors, compared to aged donors. Unknown CMV status may confound age-related changes in expanded clones.

Next came a second PCR, run for about 6 to 11 cycles, which used a sample-barcoded 5' primer along with a J-beta primer mix. Each CDR3 protein gets one entry after TCRdb re-called the 5' RACE reads with MiXCR. The table records under 2 million distinct CDR3 sequences, roughly 30% of them present only once. Germline V lookup: CDR1 LNHNV, CDR2 YYDKDF (reference sequence). The CDR3 is 14 residues long. The chain joins TRBV15 to TRBJ2-7; D ambiguous. The TCR sequence derives from a young woman in good health. Sequenced material: blood. The CDR3 DNA reads TGTGCCGCCAGCAGAGAGCCTGGAACCTACGAGCAGTACTTC. As protein: CAASREPGTYEQYF.